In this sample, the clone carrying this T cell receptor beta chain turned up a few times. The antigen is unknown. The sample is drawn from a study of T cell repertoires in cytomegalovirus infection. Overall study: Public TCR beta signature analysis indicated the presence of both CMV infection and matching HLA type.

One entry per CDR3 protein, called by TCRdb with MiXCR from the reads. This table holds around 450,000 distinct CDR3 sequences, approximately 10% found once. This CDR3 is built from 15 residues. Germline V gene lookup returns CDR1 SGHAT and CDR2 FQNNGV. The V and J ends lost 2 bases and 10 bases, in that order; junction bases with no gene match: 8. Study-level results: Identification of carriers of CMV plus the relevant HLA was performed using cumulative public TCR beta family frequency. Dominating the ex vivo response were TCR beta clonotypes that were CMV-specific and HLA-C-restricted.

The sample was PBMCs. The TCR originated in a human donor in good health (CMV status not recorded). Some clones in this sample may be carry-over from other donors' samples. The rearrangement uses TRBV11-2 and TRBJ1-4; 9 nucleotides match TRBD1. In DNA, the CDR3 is TGTGCCAGCAGCTTATTGACGGGACAGGGTGGAAAACTGTTTTTT. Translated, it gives CASSLLTGQGGKLFF.